This T cell receptor (beta chain) is from a study of OX40 agonist ivuxolimab in advanced cancers. The table lists this clone with a few counts. Other nucleotide sequences in the sample specify the same CDR3. V lost 10 bases, J lost 2 bases, and 12 bases lay in between. This CDR3 has 13 residues. Germline V gene lookup returns CDR1 MNHEY and CDR2 SMNVEV (reference sequence). Profiled with immunoSEQ multiplex PCR; TCRdb holds only in-frame clones, not every one. The data hold roughly 53,000 clones, with approximately 84% observed a single time. This sequence originates from an adult with an advanced solid tumor such as melanoma, head and neck, liver or kidney cancer. The chain recombines TRBV27 with TRBJ2-1; D is ambiguous. The input for sequencing was CD4+ or CD8+ T cells sorted from blood, taken in a trial of the OX40 agonist ivuxolimab. CDR3 sequence reads: CANPGTAYNEQFF. CDR3 nucleotides: TGTGCCAATCCCGGCACAGCCTACAATGAGCAGTTCTTC.